This note documents a single T cell receptor beta chain sequence. Its antigen is unidentified. These data belong to a study of T-cell memory formation after mild COVID-19. The study's findings and limits: Some clones that responded were present in memory (sampled pre-infection), which suggests cross-reactive memory joined.

Each CDR3 protein gets one entry after TCRdb re-called the 5' RACE reads with MiXCR. Of just over 400,000 distinct CDR3 sequences in the sample, more than 20% are singletons; the top ten hold about 12%. This CDR3 region has 15 residues. Germline CDR1 and CDR2: SGHAT and FQNNGV. V was pared by 8 bases and J by 7 bases, with 24 bases between. Sequencing used PBMCs or a T cell subset sorted from them (not recorded which). The chain links TRBV11-2 to TRBJ2-7, with D possibly called TRBD1 or TRBD2 (5 bases each). The receptor's source is an adult woman who had mild COVID-19 (a few samples of this study predate the infection). Cell type and time point are not known. CDR3 in amino acids: CASGPLTADGVEQYF. In DNA, the CDR3 is TGTGCCAGCGGCCCCCTGACAGCCGACGGGGTGGAGCAGTACTTC. The variable domain in full, with the rest retrieved from reference TRBV11-2 and TRBJ2-7, is EAGVAQSPRYKIIEKRQSVAFWCNPISGHATLYWYQQILGQGPKLLIQFQNNGVVDDSQLPKDRFSAERLKGVDSTLKIQPAKLEDSAVYLCASGPLTADGVEQYFGPGTRLTVT.